The clone carrying this TCR beta chain occurred many times. The antigen remains undetermined. The data were taken from a study of T cells in Graves' hyperthyroidism and ophthalmopathy. Amplification targeted TCR beta CDR3 regions from RNA transcripts. The HTBI primer set drove a first-round RT-PCR of the TCR CDR3. Each CDR3 protein gets one entry after TCRdb re-called the multiplex PCR reads with MiXCR. The sample consists of 460,000 or so distinct CDR3 sequences, approximately 14% of them appearing once. When ophthalmopathy did not progress within 18 months, Graves' hyperthyroidism was considered stable. The study enrolled patients aged 18 to 65 with newly diagnosed hyperthyroidism of under 2 months' duration. PBMCs were derived from about 10 ml fresh peripheral blood. The germline CDR1 and CDR2 sequences are SGHAT and FQNNGV. V was cut by 0 bases and J by 6 bases, with 15 bases left in between. This CDR3 has 16 amino acids.

Study conclusions and caveats: Within blood appeared most thyroid clonotypes that had expanded above 0.001.

Material: blood. This chain uses TRBV11-2 with TRBJ2-1; D uncertain. The receptor was isolated from a woman younger than 35 with Graves' hyperthyroidism. The DNA of the CDR3 is TGTGCCAGCAGCTTAGATCGCAGAGCTACCACCAATGAGCAGTTCTTC. Protein product: CASSLDRRATTNEQFF.